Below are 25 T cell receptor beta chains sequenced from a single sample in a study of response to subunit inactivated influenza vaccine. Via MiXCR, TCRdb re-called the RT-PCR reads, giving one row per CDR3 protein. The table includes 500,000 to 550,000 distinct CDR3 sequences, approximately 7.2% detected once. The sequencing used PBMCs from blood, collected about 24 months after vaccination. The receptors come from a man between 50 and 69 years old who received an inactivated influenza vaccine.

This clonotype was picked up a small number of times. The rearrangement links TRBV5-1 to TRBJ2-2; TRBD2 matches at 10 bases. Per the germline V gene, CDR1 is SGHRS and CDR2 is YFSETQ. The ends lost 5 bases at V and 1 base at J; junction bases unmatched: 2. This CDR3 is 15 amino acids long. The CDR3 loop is CASSGLAENTGELFF. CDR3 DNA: TGCGCCAGCAGTGGACTAGCGGAGAACACCGGGGAGCTGTTTTTT. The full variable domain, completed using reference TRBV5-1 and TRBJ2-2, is KAGVTQTPRYLIKTRGQQVTLSCSPISGHRSVSWYQQTPGQGLQFLFEYFSETQRNKGNFPGRFSGRQFSNSRSEMNVSTLELGDSALYLCASSGLAENTGELFFGEGSRLTVL.

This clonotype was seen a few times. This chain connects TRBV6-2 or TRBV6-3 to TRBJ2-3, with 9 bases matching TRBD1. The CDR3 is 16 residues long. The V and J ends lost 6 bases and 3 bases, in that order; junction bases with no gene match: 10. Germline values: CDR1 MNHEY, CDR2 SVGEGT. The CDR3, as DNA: TGTGCCAGCAGCTCGGACAGGGGAGGTGGAACAGATACGCAGTATTTT. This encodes CASSSDRGGGTDTQYF.

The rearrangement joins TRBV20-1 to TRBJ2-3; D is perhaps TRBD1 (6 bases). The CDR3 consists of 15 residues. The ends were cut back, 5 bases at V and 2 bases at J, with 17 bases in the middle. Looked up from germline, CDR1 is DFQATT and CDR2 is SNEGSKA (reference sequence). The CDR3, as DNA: TGCAGTGCTCAGAGGGGGTCCACCCTCACAGATACGCAGTATTTT. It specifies CSAQRGSTLTDTQYF.

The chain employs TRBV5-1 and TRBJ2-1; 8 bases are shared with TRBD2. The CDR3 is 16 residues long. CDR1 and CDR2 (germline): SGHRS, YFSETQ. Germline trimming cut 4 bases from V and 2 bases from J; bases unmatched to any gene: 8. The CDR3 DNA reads TGCGCCAGCAGCAGAAATAGCGGGATAGCCTACAATGAGCAGTTCTTC. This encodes CASSRNSGIAYNEQFF.

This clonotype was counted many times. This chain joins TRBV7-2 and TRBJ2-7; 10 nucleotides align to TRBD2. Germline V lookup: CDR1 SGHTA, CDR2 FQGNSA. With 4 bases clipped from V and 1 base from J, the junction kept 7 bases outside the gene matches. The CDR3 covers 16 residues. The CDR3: CASSSKGAGGSYEQYF. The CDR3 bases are TGTGCCAGCAGCTCCAAAGGAGCGGGAGGGTCCTACGAGCAGTACTTC.

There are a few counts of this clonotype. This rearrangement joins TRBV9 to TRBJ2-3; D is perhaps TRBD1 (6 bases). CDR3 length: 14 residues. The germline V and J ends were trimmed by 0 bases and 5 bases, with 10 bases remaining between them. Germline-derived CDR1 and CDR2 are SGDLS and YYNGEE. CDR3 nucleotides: TGTGCCAGCAGCGTAGGACAGGAAGAAGATACGCAGTATTTT. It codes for CASSVGQEEDTQYF. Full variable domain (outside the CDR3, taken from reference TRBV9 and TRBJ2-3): DSGVTQTPKHLITATGQRVTLRCSPRSGDLSVYWYQQSLDQGLQFLIQYYNGEERAKGNILERFSAQQFPDLHSELNLSSLELGDSALYFCASSVGQEEDTQYFGPGTRLTVL.

CDR3 amino acids: CASSVQGAANEKLFF. CDR3 nucleotides: TGTGCCAGCAGCGTGCAGGGGGCGGCTAATGAAAAACTGTTTTTT. The chain carries TRBV5-5 and TRBJ1-4; 8 bases line up with TRBD1. Trimming removed 4 bases from V and 3 bases from J; junction bases left unmatched: 5. The CDR3 has 15 amino acids. Per germline, CDR1 SGHKS and CDR2 YYEKEE (reference sequence). Together with reference TRBV5-5 and TRBJ1-4, the CDR3 gives the full variable domain: DAGVTQSPTHLIKTRGQQVTLRCSPISGHKSVSWYQQVLGQGPQFIFQYYEKEERGRGNFPDRFSARQFPNYSSELNVNALLLGDSALYLCASSVQGAANEKLFFGSGTQLSVL.

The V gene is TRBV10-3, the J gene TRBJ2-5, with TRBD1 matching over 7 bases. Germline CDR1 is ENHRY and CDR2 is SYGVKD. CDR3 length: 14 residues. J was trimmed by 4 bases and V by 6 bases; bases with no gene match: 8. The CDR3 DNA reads TGTGCCATCAGGGTCGACAGGGAGCGAGAGACCCAGTACTTC. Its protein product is CAIRVDRERETQYF.

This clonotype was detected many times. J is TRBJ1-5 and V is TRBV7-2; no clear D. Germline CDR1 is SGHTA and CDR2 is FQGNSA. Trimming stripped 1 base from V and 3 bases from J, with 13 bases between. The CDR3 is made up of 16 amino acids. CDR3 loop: CASSLEFGRYNQPQHF. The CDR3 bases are TGTGCCAGCAGCTTAGAATTCGGCAGATACAATCAGCCCCAGCATTTT.

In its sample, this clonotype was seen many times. CDR3 sequence: CASSLAPGQDQETQYF. For the CDR3, the DNA is TGTGCCAGCAGCTTAGCCCCAGGACAGGACCAAGAGACCCAGTACTTC. This chain links TRBV11-2 with TRBJ2-5; 7 bases line up with TRBD1. Germline lookup yields CDR1 SGHAT and CDR2 FQNNGV. The CDR3 is made up of 16 amino acids. V lost 1 base to trimming and J lost 0 bases; unmatched junction nucleotides: 5.

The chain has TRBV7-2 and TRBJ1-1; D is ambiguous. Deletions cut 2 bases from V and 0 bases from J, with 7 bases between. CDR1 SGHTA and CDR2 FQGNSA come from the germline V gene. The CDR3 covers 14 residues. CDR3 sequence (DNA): TGTGCCAGCAGCTTACGTCAGGTGAACACTGAAGCTTTCTTT. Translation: CASSLRQVNTEAFF.

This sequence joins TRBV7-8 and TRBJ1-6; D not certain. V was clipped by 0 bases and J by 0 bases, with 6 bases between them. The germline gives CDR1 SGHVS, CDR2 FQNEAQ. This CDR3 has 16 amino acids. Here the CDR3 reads CASSLASSSYNSPLHF. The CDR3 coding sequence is TGTGCCAGCAGCTTAGCTTCGAGCTCCTATAATTCACCCCTCCACTTT. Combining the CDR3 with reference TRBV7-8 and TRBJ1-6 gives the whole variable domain GAGVSQSPRYKVAKRGQDVALRCDPISGHVSLFWYQQALGQGPEFLTYFQNEAQLDKSGLPSDRFFAERPEGSVSTLKIQRTQQEDSAVYLCASSLASSSYNSPLHFGNGTRLTVT.

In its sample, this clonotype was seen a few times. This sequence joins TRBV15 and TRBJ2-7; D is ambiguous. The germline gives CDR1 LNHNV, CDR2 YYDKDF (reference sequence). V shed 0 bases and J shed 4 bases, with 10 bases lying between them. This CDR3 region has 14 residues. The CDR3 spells CATSRDFLGYEQYF. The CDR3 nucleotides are TGTGCCACCAGCAGAGATTTTCTTGGATACGAGCAGTACTTC.

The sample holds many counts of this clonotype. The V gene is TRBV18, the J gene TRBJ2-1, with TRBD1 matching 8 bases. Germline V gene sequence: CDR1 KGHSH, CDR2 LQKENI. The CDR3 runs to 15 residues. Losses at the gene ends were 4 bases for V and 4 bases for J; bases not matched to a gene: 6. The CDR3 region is CASSRRQGPYNEQFF. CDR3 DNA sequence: TGTGCCAGCTCACGTAGACAGGGGCCATACAATGAGCAGTTCTTC.

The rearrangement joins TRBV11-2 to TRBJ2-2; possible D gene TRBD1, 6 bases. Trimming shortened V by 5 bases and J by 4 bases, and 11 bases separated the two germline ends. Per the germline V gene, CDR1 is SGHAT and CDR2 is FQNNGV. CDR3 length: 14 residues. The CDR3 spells CASSPWTATGELFF. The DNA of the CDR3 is TGTGCCAGCAGCCCTTGGACAGCCACCGGGGAGCTGTTTTTT.

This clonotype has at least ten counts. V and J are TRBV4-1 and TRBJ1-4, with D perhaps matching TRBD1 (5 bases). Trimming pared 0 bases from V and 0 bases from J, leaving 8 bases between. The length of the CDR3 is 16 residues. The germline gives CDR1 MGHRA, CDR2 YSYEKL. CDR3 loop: CASSQDGAPTNEKLFF. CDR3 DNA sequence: TGCGCCAGCAGCCAAGATGGGGCACCAACTAATGAAAAACTGTTTTTT.

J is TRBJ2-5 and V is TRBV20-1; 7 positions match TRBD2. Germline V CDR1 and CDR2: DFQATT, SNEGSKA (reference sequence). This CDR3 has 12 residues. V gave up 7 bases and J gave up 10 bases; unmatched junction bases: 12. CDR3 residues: CSGSREGRYQYF. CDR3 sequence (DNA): TGCAGTGGTTCGAGGGAGGGCCGATACCAGTACTTC.

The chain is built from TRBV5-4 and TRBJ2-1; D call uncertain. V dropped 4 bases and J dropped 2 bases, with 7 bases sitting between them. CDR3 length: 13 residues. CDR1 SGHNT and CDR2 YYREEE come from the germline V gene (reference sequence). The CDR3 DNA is TGTGCCAGCAGCCAACCCCCCTACAATGAGCAGTTCTTC. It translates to CASSQPPYNEQFF.

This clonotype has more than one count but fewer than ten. CDR3 nucleotides: TGCGCCAGCAGCGGATCCACTAATTCACCCCTCCACTTT. The encoded protein is CASSGSTNSPLHF. This chain connects TRBV5-1 to TRBJ1-6, with D hard to call. Germline CDR1 and CDR2: SGHRS and YFSETQ. The CDR3 consists of 13 residues. Trimming cost V 4 bases and J 6 bases, with 8 bases left between them.

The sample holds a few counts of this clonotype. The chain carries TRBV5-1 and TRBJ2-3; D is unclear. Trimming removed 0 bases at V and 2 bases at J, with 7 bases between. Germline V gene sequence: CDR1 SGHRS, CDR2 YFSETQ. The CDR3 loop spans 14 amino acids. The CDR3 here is CASSLEPNTDTQYF. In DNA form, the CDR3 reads TGCGCCAGCAGCTTGGAGCCCAACACAGATACGCAGTATTTT.

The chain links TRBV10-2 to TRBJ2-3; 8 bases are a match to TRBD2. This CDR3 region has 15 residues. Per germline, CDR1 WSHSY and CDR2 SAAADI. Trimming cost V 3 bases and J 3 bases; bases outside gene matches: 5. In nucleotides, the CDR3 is TGCGCCAGCAGTGACCGGGGGGGGCTAACAGATACGCAGTATTTT. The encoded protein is CASSDRGGLTDTQYF.

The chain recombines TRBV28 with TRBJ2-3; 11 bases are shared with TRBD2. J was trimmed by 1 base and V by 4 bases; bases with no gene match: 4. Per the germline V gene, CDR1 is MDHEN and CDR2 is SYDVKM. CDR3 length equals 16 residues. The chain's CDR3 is CASSYSGRGRTDTQYF. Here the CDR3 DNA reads TGTGCCAGCAGTTATAGCGGGAGGGGTCGCACAGATACGCAGTATTTT.

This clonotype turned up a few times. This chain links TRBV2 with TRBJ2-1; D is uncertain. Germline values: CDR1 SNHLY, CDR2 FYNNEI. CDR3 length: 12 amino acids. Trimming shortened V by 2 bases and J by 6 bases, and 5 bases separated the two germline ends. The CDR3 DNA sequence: TGTGCCAGCAGTGAACGGCTCAATGAGCAGTTCTTC. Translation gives CASSERLNEQFF.

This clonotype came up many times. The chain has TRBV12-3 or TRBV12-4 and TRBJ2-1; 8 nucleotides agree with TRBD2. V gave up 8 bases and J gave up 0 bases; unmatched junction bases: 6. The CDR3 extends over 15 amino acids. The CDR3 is CASRRRGGSYNEQFF. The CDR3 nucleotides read TGTGCCAGCCGTCGACGGGGGGGCTCCTACAATGAGCAGTTCTTC.

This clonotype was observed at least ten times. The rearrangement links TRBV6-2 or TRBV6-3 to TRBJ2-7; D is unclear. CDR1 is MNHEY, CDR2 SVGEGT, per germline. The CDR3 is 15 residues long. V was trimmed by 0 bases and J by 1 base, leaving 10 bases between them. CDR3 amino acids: CASSYSWAESYEQYF. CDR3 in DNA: TGTGCCAGCAGTTACTCGTGGGCGGAATCCTACGAGCAGTACTTC.